This T cell receptor beta chain was captured by sequencing in a study of blood T cell repertoires in COVID-19. Study overall: Samples taken during acute and convalescent COVID-19 were collected in the United States, Italy and Spain.

The repertoire was sequenced with immunoSEQ multiplex PCR; TCRdb's copy has only in-frame clones and lacks some. This table holds about 190,000 clones, about 80% found once. Material for sequencing was peripheral blood. The source is a man aged 60 to 69 with acute or convalescent COVID-19.

CDR3 sequence: CASSQLHKFSSGANVLTF. CDR3 DNA sequence: TGCGCCAGCAGTCAATTACATAAGTTTTCCTCTGGGGCCAACGTCCTGACTTTC. The V gene is TRBV23-1, the J gene TRBJ2-6; no definite D call. TRBV23-1 falls under the ORF class, with uncertain function. V lost 1 base and J lost 0, with 13 bases in between. The CDR3 totals 18 residues.